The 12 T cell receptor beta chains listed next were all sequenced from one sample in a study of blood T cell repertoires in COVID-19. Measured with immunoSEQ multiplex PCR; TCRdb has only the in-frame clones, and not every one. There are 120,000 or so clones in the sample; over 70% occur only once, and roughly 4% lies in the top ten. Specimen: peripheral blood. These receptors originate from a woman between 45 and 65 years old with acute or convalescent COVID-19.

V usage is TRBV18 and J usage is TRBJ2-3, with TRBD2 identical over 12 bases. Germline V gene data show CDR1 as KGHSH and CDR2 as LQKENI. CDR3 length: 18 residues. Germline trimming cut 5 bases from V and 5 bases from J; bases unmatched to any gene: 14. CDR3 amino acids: CASSKLPSGRASGDTQYF. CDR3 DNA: TGTGCCAGCTCAAAACTGCCTAGCGGGAGGGCCAGCGGAGATACGCAGTATTTT.

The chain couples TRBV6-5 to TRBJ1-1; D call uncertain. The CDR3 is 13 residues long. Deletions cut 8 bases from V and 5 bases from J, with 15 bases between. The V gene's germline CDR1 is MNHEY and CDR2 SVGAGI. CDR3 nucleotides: TGTGCCAGCGAGAGGCCCTCGTCGACTGAAGCTTTCTTT. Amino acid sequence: CASERPSSTEAFF.

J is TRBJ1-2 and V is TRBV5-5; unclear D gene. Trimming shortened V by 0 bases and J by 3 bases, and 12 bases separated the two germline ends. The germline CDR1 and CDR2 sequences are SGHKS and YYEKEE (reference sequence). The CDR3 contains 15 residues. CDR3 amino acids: CASSLAYRIYYGYTF. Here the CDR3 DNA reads TGTGCCAGCAGCTTGGCCTACAGAATATACTATGGCTACACCTTC.

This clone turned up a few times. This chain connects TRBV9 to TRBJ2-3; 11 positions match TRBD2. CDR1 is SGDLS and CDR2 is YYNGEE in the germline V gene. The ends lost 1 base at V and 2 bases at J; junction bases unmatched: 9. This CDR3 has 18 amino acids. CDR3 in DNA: TGTGCCAGCAGCGTAAACCAGGGGACTAGCGGAACCACAGATACGCAGTATTTT. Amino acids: CASSVNQGTSGTTDTQYF.

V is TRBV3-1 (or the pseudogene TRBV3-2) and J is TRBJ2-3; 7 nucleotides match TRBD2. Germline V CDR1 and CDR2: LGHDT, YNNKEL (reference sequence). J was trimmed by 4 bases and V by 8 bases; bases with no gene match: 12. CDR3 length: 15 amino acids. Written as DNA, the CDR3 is TGTGCCAGCTCCACTGGCGGGAGTGGGTCAGATACGCAGTATTTT. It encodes CASSTGGSGSDTQYF.

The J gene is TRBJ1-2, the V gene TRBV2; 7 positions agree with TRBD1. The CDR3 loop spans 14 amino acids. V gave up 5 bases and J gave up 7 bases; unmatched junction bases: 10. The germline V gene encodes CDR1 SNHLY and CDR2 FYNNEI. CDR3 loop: CASSPQGEISGYTF. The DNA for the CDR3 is TGTGCCAGCAGTCCCCAGGGGGAAATAAGTGGCTACACCTTC.

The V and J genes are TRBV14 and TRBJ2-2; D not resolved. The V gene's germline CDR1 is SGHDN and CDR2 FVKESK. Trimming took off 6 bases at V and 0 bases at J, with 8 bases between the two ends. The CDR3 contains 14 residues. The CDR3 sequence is CASRTAANTGELFF. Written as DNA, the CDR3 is TGTGCCAGCAGAACAGCCGCGAACACCGGGGAGCTGTTTTTT.

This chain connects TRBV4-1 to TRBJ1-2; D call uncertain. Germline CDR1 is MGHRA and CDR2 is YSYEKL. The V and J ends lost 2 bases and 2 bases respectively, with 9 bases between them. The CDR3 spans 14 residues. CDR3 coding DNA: TGCGCCAGCAGCCAACGGTCCCTGAACTATGGCTACACCTTC. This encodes CASSQRSLNYGYTF.

CDR3 residues: CASSALQGMRDTQYF. In DNA, the CDR3 is TGTGCCAGCAGCGCTTTACAGGGGATGAGAGATACGCAGTATTTT. This chain joins TRBV9 and TRBJ2-3, with 7 bases lining up with TRBD1. V lost 3 bases and J lost 5; bases outside the gene matches: 9. Germline V gene lookup returns CDR1 SGDLS and CDR2 YYNGEE. The CDR3 sequence is 15 residues long.

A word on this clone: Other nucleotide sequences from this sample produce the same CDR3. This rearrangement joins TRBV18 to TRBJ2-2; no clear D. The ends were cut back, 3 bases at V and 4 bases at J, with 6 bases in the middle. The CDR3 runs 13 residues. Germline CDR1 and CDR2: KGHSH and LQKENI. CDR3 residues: CASSPSSTGELFF. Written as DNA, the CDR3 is TGTGCCAGCTCACCCTCTAGCACCGGGGAGCTGTTTTTT.

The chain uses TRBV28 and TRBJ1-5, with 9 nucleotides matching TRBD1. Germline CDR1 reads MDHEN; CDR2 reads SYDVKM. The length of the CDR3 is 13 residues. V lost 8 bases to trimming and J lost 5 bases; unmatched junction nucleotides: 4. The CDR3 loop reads CASCRDRDQPQHF. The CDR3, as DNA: TGTGCCAGCTGTCGGGACAGGGATCAGCCCCAGCATTTT.

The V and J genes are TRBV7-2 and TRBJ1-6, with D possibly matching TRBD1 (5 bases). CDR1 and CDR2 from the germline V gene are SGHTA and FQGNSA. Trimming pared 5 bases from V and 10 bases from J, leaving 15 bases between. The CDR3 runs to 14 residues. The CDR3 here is CASSLPRVGSPLHF. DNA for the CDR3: TGTGCCAGCAGCCTACCCAGGGTCGGCTCACCCCTCCACTTT.